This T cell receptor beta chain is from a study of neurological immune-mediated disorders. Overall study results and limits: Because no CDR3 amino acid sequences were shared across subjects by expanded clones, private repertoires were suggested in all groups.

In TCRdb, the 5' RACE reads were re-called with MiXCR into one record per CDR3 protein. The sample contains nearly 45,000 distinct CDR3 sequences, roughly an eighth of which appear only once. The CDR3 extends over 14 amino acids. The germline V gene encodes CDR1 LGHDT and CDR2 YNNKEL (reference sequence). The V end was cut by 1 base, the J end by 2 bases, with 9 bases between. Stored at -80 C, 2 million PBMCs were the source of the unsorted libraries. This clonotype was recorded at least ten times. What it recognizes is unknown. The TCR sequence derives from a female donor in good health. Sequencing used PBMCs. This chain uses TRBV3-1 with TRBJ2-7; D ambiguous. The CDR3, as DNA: TGTGCCAGCAGCCAAGGCAACGGACCCTACGAGCAGTACTTC. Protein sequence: CASSQGNGPYEQYF.